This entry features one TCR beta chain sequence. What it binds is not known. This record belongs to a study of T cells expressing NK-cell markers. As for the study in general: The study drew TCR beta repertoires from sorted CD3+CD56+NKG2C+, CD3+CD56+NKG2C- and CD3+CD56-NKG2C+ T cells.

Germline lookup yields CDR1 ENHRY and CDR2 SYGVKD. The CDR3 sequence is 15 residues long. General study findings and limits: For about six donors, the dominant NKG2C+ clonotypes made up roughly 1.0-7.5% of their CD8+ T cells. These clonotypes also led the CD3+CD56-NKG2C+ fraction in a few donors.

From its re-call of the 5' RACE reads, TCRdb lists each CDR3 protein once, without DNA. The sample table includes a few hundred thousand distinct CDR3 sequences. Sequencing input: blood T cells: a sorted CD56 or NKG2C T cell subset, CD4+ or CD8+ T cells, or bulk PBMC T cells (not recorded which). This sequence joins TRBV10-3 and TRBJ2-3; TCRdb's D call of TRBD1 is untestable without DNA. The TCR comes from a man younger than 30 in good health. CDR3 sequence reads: CAIMGGDGRTDTQYF.